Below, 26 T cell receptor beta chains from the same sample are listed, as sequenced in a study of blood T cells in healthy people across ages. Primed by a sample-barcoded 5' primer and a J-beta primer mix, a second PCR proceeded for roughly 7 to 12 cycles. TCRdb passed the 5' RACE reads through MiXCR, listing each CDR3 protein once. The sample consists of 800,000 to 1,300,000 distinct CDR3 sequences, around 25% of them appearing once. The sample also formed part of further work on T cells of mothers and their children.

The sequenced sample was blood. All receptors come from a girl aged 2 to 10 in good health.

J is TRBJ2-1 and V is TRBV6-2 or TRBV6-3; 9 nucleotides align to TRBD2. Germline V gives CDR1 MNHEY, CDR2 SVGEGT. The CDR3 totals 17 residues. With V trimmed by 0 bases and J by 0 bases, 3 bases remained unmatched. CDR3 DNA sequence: TGTGCCAGCAGTTACTCGATACTAGCGGGCTCCTACAATGAGCAGTTCTTC. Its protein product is CASSYSILAGSYNEQFF.

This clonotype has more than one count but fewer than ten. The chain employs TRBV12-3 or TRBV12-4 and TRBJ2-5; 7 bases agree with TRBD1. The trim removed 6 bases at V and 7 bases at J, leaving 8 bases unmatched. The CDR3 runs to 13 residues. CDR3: CASSWTGGGTQYF. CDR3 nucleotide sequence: TGTGCCAGCAGCTGGACAGGAGGTGGGACCCAGTACTTC.

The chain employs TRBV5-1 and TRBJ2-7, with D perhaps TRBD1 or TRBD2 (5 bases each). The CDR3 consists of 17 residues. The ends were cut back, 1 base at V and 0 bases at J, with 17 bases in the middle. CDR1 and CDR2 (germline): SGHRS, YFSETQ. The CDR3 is CASSLYPPGPTSYEQYF. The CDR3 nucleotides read TGCGCCAGCAGCTTGTACCCCCCGGGACCTACCTCCTACGAGCAGTACTTC.

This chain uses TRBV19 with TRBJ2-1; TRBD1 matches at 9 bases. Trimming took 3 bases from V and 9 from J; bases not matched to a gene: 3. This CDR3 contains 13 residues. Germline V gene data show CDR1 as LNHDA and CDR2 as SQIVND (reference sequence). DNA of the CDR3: TGTGCCAGTAGTATGGGACAGGGAATTGAGCAGTTCTTC. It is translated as CASSMGQGIEQFF.

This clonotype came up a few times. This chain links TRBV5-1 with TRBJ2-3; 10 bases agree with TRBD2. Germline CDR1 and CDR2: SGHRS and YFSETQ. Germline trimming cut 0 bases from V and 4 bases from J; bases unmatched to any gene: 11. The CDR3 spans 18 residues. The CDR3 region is CASSLVSGLADNADTQYF. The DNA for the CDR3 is TGCGCCAGCAGCTTGGTATCAGGACTAGCGGACAATGCAGATACGCAGTATTTT.

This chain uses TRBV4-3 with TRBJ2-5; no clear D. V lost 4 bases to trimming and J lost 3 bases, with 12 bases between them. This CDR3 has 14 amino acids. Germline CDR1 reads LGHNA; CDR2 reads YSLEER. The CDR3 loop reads CASSPAHPEETQYF. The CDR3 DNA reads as TGCGCCAGCAGCCCGGCCCACCCGGAAGAGACCCAGTACTTC.

DNA of the CDR3: TGTGCCAGCAGCTCTCCGGGGCGGCGGGGGGAGCTGTTTTTT. Its protein is CASSSPGRRGELFF. V and J are TRBV11-2 and TRBJ2-2; D is tentatively TRBD1 or TRBD2 (5 bases each). Germline V lookup: CDR1 SGHAT, CDR2 FQNNGV. The CDR3 covers 14 residues. Trimming took off 4 bases at V and 8 bases at J, with 14 bases between the two ends.

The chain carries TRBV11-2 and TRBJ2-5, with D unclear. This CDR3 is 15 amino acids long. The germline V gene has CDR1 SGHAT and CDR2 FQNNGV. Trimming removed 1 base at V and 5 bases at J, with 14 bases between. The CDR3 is CASSLGVAASETQYF. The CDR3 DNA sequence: TGTGCCAGCAGCTTAGGGGTGGCGGCGTCGGAGACCCAGTACTTC.

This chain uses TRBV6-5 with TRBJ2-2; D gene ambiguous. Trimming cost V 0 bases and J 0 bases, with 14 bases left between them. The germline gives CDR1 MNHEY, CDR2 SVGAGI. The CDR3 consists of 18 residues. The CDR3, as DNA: TGTGCCAGCAGTTACTCCATGAGAGCAGGAGCGAACACCGGGGAGCTGTTTTTT. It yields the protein CASSYSMRAGANTGELFF.

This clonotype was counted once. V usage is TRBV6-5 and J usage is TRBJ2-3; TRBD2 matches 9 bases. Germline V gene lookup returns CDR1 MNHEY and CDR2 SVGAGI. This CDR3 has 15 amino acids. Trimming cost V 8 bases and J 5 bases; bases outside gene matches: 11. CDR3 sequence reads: CASQIGTSKGDTQYF. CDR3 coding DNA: TGTGCCAGCCAGATCGGGACTAGCAAAGGAGATACGCAGTATTTT.

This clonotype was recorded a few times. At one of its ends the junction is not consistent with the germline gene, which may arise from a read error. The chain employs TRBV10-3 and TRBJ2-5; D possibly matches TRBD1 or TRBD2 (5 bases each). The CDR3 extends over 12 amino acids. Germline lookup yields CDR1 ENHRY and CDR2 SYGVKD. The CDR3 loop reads CASQEGRSWEFF. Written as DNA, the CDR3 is TGTGCCAGCCAAGAGGGGCGATCATGGGAGTTCTTC.

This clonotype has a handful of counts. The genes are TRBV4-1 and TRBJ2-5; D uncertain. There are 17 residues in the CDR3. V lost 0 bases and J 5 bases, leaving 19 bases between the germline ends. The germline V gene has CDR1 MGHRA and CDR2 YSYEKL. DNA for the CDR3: TGCGCCAGCAGCCAAGATCCCCAGCTTGGGCCCGAGGAGACCCAGTACTTC. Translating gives CASSQDPQLGPEETQYF.

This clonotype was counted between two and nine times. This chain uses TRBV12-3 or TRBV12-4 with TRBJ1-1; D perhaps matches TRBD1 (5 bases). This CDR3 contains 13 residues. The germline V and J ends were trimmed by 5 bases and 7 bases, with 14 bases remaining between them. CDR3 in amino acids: CASSATADYEAFF. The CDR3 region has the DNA TGTGCCAGCAGTGCGACAGCTGATTATGAAGCTTTCTTT.

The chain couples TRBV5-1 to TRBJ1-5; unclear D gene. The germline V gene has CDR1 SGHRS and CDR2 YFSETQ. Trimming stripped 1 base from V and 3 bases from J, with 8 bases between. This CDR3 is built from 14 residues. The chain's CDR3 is CASSLTGINQPQHF. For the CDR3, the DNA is TGCGCCAGCAGCTTGACGGGAATCAATCAGCCCCAGCATTTT.

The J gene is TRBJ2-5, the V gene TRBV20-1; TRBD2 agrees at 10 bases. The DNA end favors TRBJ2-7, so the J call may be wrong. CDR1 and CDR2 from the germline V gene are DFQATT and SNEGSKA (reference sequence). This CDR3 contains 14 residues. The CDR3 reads CSAKREGRNYEQYF. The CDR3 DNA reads TGCAGTGCGAAGCGGGAGGGAAGAAACTACGAGCAGTACTTC.

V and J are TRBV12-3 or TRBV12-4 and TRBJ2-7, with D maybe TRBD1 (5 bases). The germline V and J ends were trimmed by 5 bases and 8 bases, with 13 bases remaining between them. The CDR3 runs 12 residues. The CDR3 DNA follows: TGTGCCAGCAGTCTCCTACAGGACCAGCAGTACTTC. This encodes CASSLLQDQQYF.

In nucleotides, the CDR3 is TGCGCCAGCAGCTTGGGCGGGAGTACGGCCAATGAGCAGTTCTTC. Amino acid sequence: CASSLGGSTANEQFF. This chain uses TRBV5-1 with TRBJ2-5, with 7 positions matching TRBD2. The J call may be incorrect, as the DNA end agrees better with TRBJ2-1. This CDR3 has 15 amino acids. From germline, CDR1 is SGHRS and CDR2 YFSETQ.

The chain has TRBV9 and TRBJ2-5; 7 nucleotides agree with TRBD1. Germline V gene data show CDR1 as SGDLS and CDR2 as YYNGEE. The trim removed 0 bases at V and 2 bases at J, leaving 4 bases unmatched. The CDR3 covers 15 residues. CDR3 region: CASSVAGRGQETQYF. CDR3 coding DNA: TGTGCCAGCAGCGTAGCGGGCAGGGGGCAAGAGACCCAGTACTTC. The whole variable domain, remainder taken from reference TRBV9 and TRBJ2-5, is DSGVTQTPKHLITATGQRVTLRCSPRSGDLSVYWYQQSLDQGLQFLIQYYNGEERAKGNILERFSAQQFPDLHSELNLSSLELGDSALYFCASSVAGRGQETQYFGPGTRLLVL.

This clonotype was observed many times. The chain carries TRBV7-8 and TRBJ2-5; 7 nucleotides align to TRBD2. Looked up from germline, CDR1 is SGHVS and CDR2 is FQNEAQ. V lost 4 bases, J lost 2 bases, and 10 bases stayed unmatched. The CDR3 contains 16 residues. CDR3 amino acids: CASSSGTIAAQETQYF. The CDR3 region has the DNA TGTGCCAGCAGCTCAGGGACTATAGCGGCGCAAGAGACCCAGTACTTC.

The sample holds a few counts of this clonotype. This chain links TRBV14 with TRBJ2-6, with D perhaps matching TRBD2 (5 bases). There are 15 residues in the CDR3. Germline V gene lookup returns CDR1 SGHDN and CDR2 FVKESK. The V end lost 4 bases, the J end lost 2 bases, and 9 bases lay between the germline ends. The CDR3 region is CASSLGNTGANVLTF. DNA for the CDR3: TGTGCCAGCAGCCTCGGGAACACTGGGGCCAACGTCCTGACTTTC.

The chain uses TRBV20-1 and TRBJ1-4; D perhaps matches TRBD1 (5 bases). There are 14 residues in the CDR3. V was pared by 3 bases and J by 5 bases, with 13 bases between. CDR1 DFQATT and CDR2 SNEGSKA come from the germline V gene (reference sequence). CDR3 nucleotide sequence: TGCAGTGCTAGCTCCGGGACGGTGAATGAAAAACTGTTTTTT. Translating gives CSASSGTVNEKLFF.

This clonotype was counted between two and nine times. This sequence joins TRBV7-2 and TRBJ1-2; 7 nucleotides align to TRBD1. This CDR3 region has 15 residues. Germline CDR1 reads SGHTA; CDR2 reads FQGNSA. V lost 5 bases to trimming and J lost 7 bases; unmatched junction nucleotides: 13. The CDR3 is CASSVPLNRGSGYTF. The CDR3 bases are TGTGCCAGCAGCGTCCCTCTCAACAGGGGCAGTGGCTACACCTTC.

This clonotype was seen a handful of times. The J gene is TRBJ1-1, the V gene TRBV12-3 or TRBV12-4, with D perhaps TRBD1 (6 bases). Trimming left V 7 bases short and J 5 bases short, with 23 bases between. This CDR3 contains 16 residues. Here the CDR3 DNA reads TGTGCCAGCAAGAAGGGGGTACTGGAACTACATACTGAAGCTTTCTTT. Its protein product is CASKKGVLELHTEAFF.

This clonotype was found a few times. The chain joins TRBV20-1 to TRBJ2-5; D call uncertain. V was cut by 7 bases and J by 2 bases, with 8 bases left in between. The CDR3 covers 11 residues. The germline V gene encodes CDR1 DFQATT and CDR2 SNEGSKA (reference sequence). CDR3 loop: CSGAVQETQYF. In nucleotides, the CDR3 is TGCAGTGGGGCGGTACAAGAGACCCAGTACTTC.

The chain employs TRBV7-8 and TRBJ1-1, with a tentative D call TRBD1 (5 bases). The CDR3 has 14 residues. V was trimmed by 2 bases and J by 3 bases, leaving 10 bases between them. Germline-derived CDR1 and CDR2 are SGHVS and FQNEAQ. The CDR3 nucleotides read TGTGCCAGCAGCTTAAGGGTAGGGGACACTGAAGCTTTCTTT. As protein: CASSLRVGDTEAFF. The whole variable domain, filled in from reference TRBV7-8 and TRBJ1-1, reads GAGVSQSPRYKVAKRGQDVALRCDPISGHVSLFWYQQALGQGPEFLTYFQNEAQLDKSGLPSDRFFAERPEGSVSTLKIQRTQQEDSAVYLCASSLRVGDTEAFFGQGTRLTVV.

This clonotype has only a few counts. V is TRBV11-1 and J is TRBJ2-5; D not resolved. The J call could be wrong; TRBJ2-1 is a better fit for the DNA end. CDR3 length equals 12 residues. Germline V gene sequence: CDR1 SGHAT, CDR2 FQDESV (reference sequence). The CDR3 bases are TGTGCCAGCAGCCCGAATCCCAATGAGCAGTTCTTC. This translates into CASSPNPNEQFF.